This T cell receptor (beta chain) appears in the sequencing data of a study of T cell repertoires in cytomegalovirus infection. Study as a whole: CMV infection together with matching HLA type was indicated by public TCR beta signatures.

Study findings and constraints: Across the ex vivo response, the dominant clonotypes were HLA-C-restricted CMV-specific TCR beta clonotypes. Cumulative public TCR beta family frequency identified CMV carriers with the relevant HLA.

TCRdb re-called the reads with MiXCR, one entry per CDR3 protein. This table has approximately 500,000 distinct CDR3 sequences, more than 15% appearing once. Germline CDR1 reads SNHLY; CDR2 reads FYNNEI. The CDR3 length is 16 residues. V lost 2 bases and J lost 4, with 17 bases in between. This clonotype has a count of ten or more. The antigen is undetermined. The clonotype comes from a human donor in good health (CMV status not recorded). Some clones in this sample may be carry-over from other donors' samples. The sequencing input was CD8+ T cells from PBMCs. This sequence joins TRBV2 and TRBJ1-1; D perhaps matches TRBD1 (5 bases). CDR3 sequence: CASSEPFLGGGTEAFF. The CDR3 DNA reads TGTGCCAGCAGTGAACCATTCCTTGGTGGGGGCACTGAAGCTTTCTTT.